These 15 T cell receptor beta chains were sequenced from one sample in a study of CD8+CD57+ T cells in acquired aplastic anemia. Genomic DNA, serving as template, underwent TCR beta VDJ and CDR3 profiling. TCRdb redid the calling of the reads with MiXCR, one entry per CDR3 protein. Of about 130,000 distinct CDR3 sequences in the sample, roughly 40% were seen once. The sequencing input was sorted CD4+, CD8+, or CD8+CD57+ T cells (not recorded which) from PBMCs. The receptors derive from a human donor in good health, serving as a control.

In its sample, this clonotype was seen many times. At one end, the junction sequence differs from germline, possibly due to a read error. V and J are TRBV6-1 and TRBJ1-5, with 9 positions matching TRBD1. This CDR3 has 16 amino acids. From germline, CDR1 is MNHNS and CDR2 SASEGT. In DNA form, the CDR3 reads TGTGCCAGCCGCGGGGACGGGACAGGGAACTATCAGGCCCAGCATTTT. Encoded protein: CASRGDGTGNYQAQHF.

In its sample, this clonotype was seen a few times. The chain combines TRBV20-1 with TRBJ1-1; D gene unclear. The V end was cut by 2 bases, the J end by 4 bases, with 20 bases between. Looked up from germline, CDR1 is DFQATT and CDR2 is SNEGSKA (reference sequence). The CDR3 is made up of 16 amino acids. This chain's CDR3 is CSARSSGMSRITEAFF. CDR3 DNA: TGCAGTGCTAGATCATCAGGTATGAGTCGGATCACTGAAGCTTTCTTT.

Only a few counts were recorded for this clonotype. The CDR3 spells CAWRLGAPTDTQYF. CDR3 DNA sequence: TGTGCCTGGAGATTGGGGGCCCCCACAGATACGCAGTATTTT. The chain joins TRBV30 to TRBJ2-3; D is perhaps TRBD1 (6 bases). The CDR3 consists of 14 residues. In germline, CDR1 is GTSNPN, CDR2 SVGIG (reference sequence). The germline V and J ends were trimmed by 3 bases and 2 bases, with 12 bases remaining between them.

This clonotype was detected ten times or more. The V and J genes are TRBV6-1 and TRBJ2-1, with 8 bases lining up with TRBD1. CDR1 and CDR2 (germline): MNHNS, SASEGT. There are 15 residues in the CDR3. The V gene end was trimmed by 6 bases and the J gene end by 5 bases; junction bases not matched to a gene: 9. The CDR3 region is CASSHGTGRDNEQFF. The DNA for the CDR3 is TGTGCCAGCAGCCATGGGACAGGTCGGGACAATGAGCAGTTCTTC.

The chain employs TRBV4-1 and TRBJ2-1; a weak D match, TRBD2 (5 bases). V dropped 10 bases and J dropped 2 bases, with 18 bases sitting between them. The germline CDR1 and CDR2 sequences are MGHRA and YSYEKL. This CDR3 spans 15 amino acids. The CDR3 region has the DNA TGCGCCACCGGCCCCGAGACTACCGCCTACAATGAGCAGTTCTTC. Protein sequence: CATGPETTAYNEQFF.

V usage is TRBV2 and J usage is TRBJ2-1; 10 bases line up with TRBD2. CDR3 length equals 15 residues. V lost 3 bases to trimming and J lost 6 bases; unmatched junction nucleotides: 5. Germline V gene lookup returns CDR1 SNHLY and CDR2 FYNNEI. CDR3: CASSDSGGSGNEQFF. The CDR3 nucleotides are TGTGCCAGCAGTGATAGCGGGGGGTCGGGCAATGAGCAGTTCTTC.

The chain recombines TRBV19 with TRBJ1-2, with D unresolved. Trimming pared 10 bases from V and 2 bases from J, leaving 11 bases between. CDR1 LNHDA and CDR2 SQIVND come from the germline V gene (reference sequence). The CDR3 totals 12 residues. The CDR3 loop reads CATQGRNYGYTF. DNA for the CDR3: TGTGCCACCCAAGGGCGGAACTATGGCTACACCTTC. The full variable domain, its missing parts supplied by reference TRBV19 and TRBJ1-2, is DGGITQSPKYLFRKEGQNVTLSCEQNLNHDAMYWYRQDPGQGLRLIYYSQIVNDFQKGDIAEGYSVSREKKESFPLTVTSAQKNPTAFYLCATQGRNYGYTFGSGTRLTVV.

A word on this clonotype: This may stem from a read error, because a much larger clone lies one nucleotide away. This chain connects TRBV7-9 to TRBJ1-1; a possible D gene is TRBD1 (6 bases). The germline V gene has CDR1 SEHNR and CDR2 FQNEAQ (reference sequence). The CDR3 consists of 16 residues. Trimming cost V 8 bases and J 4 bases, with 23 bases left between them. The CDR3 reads CASGSGLGQGSTEAFF. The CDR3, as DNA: TGTGCCAGCGGCTCCGGGTTGGGTCAGGGGAGCACTGAAGCTTTCTTT.

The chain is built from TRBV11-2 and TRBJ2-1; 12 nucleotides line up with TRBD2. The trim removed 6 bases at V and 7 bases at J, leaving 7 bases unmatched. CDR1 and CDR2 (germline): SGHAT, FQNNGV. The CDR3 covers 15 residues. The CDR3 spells CASRPGGTSGNEQFF. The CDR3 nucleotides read TGTGCCAGCAGACCAGGGGGGACTAGCGGGAATGAGCAGTTCTTC.

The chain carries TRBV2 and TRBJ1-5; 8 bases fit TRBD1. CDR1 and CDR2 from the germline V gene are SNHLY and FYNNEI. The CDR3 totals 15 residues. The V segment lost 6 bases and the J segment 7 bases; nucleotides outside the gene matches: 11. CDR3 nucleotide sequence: TGTGCCAGCAGCGTTCGGACAGGGAATCGCCAGCCCCAGCATTTT. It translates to CASSVRTGNRQPQHF.

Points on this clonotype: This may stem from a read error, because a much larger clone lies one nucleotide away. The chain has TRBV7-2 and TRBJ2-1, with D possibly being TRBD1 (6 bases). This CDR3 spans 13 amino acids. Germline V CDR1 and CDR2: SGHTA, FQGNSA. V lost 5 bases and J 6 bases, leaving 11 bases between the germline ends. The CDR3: CASSQGTTNEQFF. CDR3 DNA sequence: TGTGCCAGCAGCCAGGGGACCACCAATGAGCAGTTCTTC.

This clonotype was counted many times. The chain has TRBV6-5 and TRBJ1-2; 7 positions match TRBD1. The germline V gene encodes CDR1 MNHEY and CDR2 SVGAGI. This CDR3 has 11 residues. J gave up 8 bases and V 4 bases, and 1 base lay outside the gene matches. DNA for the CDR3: TGTGCCAGCAGTTCGGACAGGGGCTACACCTTC. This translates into CASSSDRGYTF.

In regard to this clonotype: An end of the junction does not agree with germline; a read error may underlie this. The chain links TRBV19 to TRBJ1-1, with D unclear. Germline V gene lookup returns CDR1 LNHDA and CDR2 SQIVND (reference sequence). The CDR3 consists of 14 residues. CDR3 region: CASTSLGRHTEAFF. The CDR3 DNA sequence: TGTGCCAGTACCTCGCTCGGGCGTCACACTGAGGCTTTCTTT.

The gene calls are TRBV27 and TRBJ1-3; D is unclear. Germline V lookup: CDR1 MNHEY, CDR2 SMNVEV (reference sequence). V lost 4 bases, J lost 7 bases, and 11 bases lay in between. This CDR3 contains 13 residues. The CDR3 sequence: CASSSHRGNTIYF. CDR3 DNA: TGTGCCAGCAGTTCCCACCGCGGGAACACCATATATTTT.

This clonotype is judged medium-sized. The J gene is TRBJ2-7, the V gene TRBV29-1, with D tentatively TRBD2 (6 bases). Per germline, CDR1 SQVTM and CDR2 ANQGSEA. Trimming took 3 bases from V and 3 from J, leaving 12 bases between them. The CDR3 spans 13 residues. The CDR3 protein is CSVEISGNYEQYF. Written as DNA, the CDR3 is TGCAGCGTTGAGATTAGCGGAAACTACGAGCAGTACTTC.